This T cell receptor beta chain was sequenced in a study of blood T cell repertoires in COVID-19. At the level of the study: From T cells, B-cell-depleted T cells, or PBMCs came the material, which was cDNA or gDNA.

As originally analysed: Amplification from reference gene primers served as the basis for estimated nucleated cell counts. Sequencing used immunoSEQ multiplex PCR; TCRdb keeps in-frame clones, though not all of them. That table supplies the V and J calls and clone size; D and trimming were determined from the DNA. This sample has some 200,000 clones, with around nine tenths found just once. CDR1 and CDR2 from the germline V gene are MNHEY and SMNVEV (reference sequence). V was cut by 8 bases and J by 7 bases, with 14 bases left in between. This CDR3 is built from 12 residues. Sequenced sample: peripheral blood. The V gene is TRBV27, the J gene TRBJ1-2, with TRBD1 as a possible D gene (5 bases). The TCR was taken from a man aged 18 to 29 with active or convalescent COVID-19. The CDR3 here is CASGAGLGGYTF. In DNA, the CDR3 is TGTGCCAGCGGGGCAGGGCTAGGTGGCTACACCTTC.